Listed below are T cell receptor beta chains from one sample, sequenced in a study of shared clonotypes between healthy human individuals. The repertoire was sequenced with immunoSEQ multiplex PCR; TCRdb's copy has only in-frame clones and lacks some. The sample contains hundreds of thousands of clones, 90% to 95% of which appear only once. Sequencing input: naive CD8+ T cells sorted from blood. These receptors were collected from a woman in her twenties or thirties in good health. The CDR3 runs from the conserved cysteine through the conserved F or W. A D gene is named only where the DNA matches it firmly. Part of the rows lack a size; the others show once, few, many or a class for expanded clones.

abundance	j_gene	v_gene	d_gene	CDR3nt	CDR3aa
NA	TRBJ2-1	TRBV4-1	TRBD2	TGCGCCAGCAGCCAAGGGGCTAGCGGGAGCTTCGATGAGCAGTTCTTC	CASSQGASGSFDEQFF
NA	TRBJ2-7	TRBV19	NA	TGTGCCAGTAGCATAGAGGGGGATGTCTACGAGCAGTACTTC	CASSIEGDVYEQYF
NA	TRBJ2-7	TRBV27	TRBD1	TGTGCCAGCAGGACAGGGATCGGCGAGCAGTACTTC	CASRTGIGEQYF
NA	TRBJ2-1	TRBV7-9	NA	TGTGCCAGCAGCCGTAGCGGAGGCAGCTACAATGAGCAGTTCTTC	CASSRSGGSYNEQFF
NA	TRBJ2-7	TRBV5-5	TRBD1	TGTGCCAGCAGCTTCGACAGGGGTCCTTACGAGCAGTACTTC	CASSFDRGPYEQYF
once	TRBJ2-3	TRBV6-1	TRBD1	TGTGCCAGCAGTGAAGCCTCTGGGACAGGGGGGGCAGATACGCAGTATTTT	CASSEASGTGGADTQYF
NA	TRBJ2-1	TRBV5-6	NA	TGTGCCAGCAGCTTGGCAGGGACGAATGAGCAGTTCTTC	CASSLAGTNEQFF
NA	TRBJ2-5	TRBV10-2	NA	TGCGCCAGCAGTGAGTTTGGGGAACACCAAGAGACCCAGTACTTC	CASSEFGEHQETQYF
NA	TRBJ2-7	TRBV30	NA	TGTGCCTGGAGTGATGCGATTTCCTACGAGCAGTACTTC	CAWSDAISYEQYF
NA	TRBJ2-7	TRBV27	NA	TGTGCCAGCAGTTTCGGGGGAGAGCAGTACTTC	CASSFGGEQYF
NA	TRBJ1-5	TRBV28	NA	TGTGCCAGCAGTTCATCAAGGGAGGGAAGCCTCTATAGCAATCAGCCCCAGCATTTT	CASSSSREGSLYSNQPQHF
NA	TRBJ2-3	TRBV19	NA	TGTGCCAGTAGTATTTGGGAGTTTAAAGATACGCAGTATTTT	CASSIWEFKDTQYF
NA	TRBJ1-1	TRBV4-2	NA	TGTGCCAGCAGCCAAGAACGGCTTGAAGCTTTCTTT	CASSQERLEAFF
NA	TRBJ2-7	TRBV18	NA	TGTGCCAGCTCCCCCCGGGGGCTAGCTTTCGAGCAGTACTTC	CASSPRGLAFEQYF
NA	TRBJ2-1	TRBV28	TRBD2	TGTGCCAGCGCGGGACTAGAGCAGTTCTTC	CASAGLEQFF
NA	TRBJ2-2	TRBV4-2	NA	TGTGCCAGCAGCCCCCAAGACACCGGGGAGCTGTTTTTT	CASSPQDTGELFF
NA	TRBJ2-7	TRBV19	TRBD2	TGTGCCAGTAGTCCAAGCGGGAGGGCGACCTACGAGCAGTACTTC	CASSPSGRATYEQYF
once	TRBJ2-7	TRBV20-1	NA	TGCAGTGCCAGGCTCGGATACGAGCAGTACTTC	CSARLGYEQYF
NA	TRBJ2-6	TRBV7-9	NA	TGTGCCAGCAGCCCTCCGGCAGGCTCATCTGGGGCCAACGTCCTGACTTTC	CASSPPAGSSGANVLTF
NA	TRBJ1-2	TRBV19	NA	TGTGCCAGTAGTATAGATCCCCTGGGAACGGGCGACTATGTTCCCGACTATGGCTACACCTTC	CASSIDPLGTGDYVPDYGYTF
once	TRBJ1-4	TRBV11-2	NA	TGTGCCAGCAGCCCCGCGTCGTTCGGTCAAAATGAAAAACTGTTTTTT	CASSPASFGQNEKLFF
NA	TRBJ1-1	TRBV7-9	TRBD1	TGTGCCAGCAGCCCCGGGACAGGGGGCACCCTCAACACTGAAGCTTTCTTT	CASSPGTGGTLNTEAFF
NA	TRBJ1-1	TRBV7-9	NA	TGTGCCAGCAGCCTTCAACAAGGAGAAGGGATGAACACTGAAGCTTTCTTT	CASSLQQGEGMNTEAFF
NA	TRBJ1-2	TRBV27	NA	TGTGCCAGCAGCGAACTCGGATTAGCTAACTATGGCTACACCTTC	CASSELGLANYGYTF
NA	TRBJ2-5	TRBV27	NA	TGTGCCAGCAGTTTAGCAGGGACCCGGGGGACCCAGTACTTC	CASSLAGTRGTQYF
once	TRBJ1-1	TRBV6-5	NA	TGTGCCAGCAGTTACACGGGGACTGAAGCTTTCTTT	CASSYTGTEAFF
NA	TRBJ1-1	TRBV19	NA	TGTGCCAGTAGTGGGATAGGTTTCTTT	CASSGIGFF
NA	TRBJ2-1	TRBV29-1	TRBD1	TGCAGCGGCTGGACAGGTGACAATGAGCAGTTCTTC	CSGWTGDNEQFF
NA	TRBJ2-2	TRBV7-8	TRBD2	TGTGCCAGCAGCTTATATGGGACTAGCGGGAGGGGGAACACCGGGGAGCTGTTTTTT	CASSLYGTSGRGNTGELFF
NA	TRBJ2-7	TRBV29-1	TRBD2	TGCAGCGTTGTGAGTAGCGGGAGGGGAGGCTACGAGCAGTACTTC	CSVVSSGRGGYEQYF
NA	TRBJ2-7	TRBV5-1	NA	TGCGCCAGCAGCTGCGCAGGAGGGATCCGAGGGGGTTGCGAGCAGTACTTC	CASSCAGGIRGGCEQYF
NA	TRBJ2-1	TRBV28	NA	TGTGCCACCGAATCTCGGGAATACAATGAGCAGTTCTTC	CATESREYNEQFF
NA	TRBJ2-7	TRBV13	TRBD2	TGTGCCAGCAGCTTCACTAGCGAGTACGAGCAGTACTTC	CASSFTSEYEQYF
once	TRBJ1-1	TRBV7-2	NA	TGTGCCAGCAGCTTAGAGGGCGCGGGTTGGACTGAAGCTTTCTTT	CASSLEGAGWTEAFF
few	TRBJ2-2	TRBV6-1	TRBD1	TGTGCCAGCAGCCACCACAGGGGAGCCACCGGGGAGCTGTTTTTT	CASSHHRGATGELFF
NA	TRBJ2-1	TRBV5-1	TRBD1	TGCGCCAGCAGCCCAAGGACAGGGGGTTACAATGAGCAGTTCTTC	CASSPRTGGYNEQFF